This T cell receptor beta chain was retrieved from a study of cytomegalovirus exposure and HLA in healthy donors. Study context: Sequencing of 180 million or so T cells in an earlier analysis found roughly 120 million unique TCR beta sequences. Among the 398 genotyped donors, about 81% were placed in the Caucasian-associated ancestry cluster.

The study, taken as a whole, reports: In a later analysis, DRB1 alleles had the most associated TCRs; HLA-C alleles the fewest. It was assumed in the presence/absence analyses that sequencing depth was roughly uniform across donors.

CDR1 and CDR2 from the germline V gene are SGHNT and YYREEE (reference sequence). The V segment lost 4 bases and the J segment 2 bases; nucleotides outside the gene matches: 5. This CDR3 region has 16 residues. About this clone itself: No antigen is known for it.

The PCR employed 60 Vbeta primers together with 13 Jbeta primers. Only in-frame clones appear in the TCRdb table, and some are missing; sequencing was by immunoSEQ multiplex PCR. In the table there are 95,000 to 150,000 clones, 60% to 75% of which are singletons. The clonotype was recovered from a woman aged 40 to 50 in good health and CMV-seropositive. Material: PBMCs. V is TRBV5-4 and J is TRBJ1-6; TRBD1 matches 8 bases. CDR3 protein: CASSTGTGPYNSPLHF. For the CDR3, the DNA is TGTGCCAGCAGCACCGGGACAGGACCCTATAATTCACCCCTCCACTTT.